The clone carrying this T cell receptor beta chain has more than one count but fewer than ten. Its antigen is unidentified. These data are taken from a study of response to subunit inactivated influenza vaccine. Broader study findings: It was the authors' suggestion that each seasonal influenza vaccination recruits few new T cells.

This CDR3 is 15 amino acids long. Germline CDR1 and CDR2: MNHNS and SASEGT. The ends were cut back, 3 bases at V and 3 bases at J, with 14 bases in the middle. TCRdb reprocessed the RT-PCR reads with MiXCR, giving one entry per CDR3 protein. The sample records 650,000 to 800,000 distinct CDR3 sequences, 14% being singletons. This specimen consisted of PBMCs from blood, obtained roughly 15 days before vaccination. The genes are TRBV6-1 and TRBJ1-1; the D gene is possibly TRBD1 (5 bases). This receptor was obtained from a man aged 45 to 65 who received an inactivated influenza vaccine. Written as DNA, the CDR3 is TGTGCCAGCAGTGATGCCGGGACGGGCTACACTGAAGCTTTCTTT. Protein: CASSDAGTGYTEAFF.